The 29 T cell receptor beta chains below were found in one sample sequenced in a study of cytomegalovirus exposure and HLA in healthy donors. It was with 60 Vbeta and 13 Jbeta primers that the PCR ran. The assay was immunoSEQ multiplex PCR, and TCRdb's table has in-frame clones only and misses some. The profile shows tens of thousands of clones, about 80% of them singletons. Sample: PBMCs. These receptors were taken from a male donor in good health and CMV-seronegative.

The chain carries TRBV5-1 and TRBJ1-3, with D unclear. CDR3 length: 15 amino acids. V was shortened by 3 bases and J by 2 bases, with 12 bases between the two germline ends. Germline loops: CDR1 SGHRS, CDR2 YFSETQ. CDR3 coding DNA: TGCGCCAGCAGCTCCTATCCGGTCGCTGGAAACACCATATATTTT. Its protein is CASSSYPVAGNTIYF.

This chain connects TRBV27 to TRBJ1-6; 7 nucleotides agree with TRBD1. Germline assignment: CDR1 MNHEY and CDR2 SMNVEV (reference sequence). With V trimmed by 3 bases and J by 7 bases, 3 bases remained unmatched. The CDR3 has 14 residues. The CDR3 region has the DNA TGTGCCAGCAGTTTGGGACAGTCGAATTCACCCCTCCACTTT. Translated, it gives CASSLGQSNSPLHF.

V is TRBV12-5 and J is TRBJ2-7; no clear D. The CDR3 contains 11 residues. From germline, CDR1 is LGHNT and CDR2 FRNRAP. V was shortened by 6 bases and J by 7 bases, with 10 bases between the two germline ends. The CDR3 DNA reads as TGTGCTAGTGGGCGAGGTAGGGAGCAGTACTTC. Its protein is CASGRGREQYF.

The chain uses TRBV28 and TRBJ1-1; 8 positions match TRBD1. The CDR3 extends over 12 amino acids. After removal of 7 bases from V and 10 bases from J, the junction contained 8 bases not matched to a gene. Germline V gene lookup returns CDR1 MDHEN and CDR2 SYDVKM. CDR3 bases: TGTGCCAGCATGCTCAGGGGGCGCGGAGCTTTCTTT. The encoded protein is CASMLRGRGAFF.

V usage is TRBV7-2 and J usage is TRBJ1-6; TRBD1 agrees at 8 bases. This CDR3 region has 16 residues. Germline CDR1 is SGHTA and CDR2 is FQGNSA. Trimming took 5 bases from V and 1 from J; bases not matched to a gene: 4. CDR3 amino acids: CASSPTGVSYNSPLHF. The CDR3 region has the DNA TGTGCCAGCAGCCCGACAGGGGTGTCCTATAATTCACCCCTCCACTTT.

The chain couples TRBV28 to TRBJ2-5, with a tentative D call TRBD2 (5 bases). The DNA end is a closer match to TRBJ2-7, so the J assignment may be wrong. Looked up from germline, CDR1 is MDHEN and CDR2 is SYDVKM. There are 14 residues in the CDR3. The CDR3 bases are TGTGCCAGCAGTCGGACGGGAAGCTCCTACGAGCAGTACTTC. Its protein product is CASSRTGSSYEQYF.

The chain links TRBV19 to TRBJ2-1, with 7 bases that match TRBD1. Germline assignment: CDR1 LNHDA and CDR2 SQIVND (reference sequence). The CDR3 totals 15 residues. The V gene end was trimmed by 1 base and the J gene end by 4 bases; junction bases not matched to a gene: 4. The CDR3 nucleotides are TGTGCCAGTAGTATAGGGGGACAGAATTACAATGAGCAGTTCTTC. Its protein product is CASSIGGQNYNEQFF.

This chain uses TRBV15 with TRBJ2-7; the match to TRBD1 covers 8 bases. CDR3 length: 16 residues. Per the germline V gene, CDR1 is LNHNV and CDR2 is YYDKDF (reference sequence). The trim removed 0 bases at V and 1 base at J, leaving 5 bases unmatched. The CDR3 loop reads CATSREAGGRSYEQYF. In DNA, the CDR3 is TGTGCCACCAGCAGAGAGGCAGGGGGCCGGTCCTACGAGCAGTACTTC. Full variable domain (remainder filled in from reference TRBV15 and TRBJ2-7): DAMVIQNPRYQVTQFGKPVTLSCSQTLNHNVMYWYQQKSSQAPKLLFHYYDKDFNNEADTPDNFQSRRPNTSFCFLDIRSPGLGDTAMYLCATSREAGGRSYEQYFGPGTRLTVT.

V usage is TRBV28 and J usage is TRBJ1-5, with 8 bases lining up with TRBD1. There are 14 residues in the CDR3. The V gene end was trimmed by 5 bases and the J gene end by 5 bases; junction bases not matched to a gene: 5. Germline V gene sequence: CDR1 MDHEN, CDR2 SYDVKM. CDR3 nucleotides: TGTGCCAGCAGTGACAGGGGCCTTTATCAGCCCCAGCATTTT. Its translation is CASSDRGLYQPQHF.

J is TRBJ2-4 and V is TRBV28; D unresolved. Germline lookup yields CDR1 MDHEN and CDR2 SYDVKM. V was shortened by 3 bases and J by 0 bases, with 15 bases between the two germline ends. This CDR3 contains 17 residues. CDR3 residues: CASSFGQLTIAKNIQYF. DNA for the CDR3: TGTGCCAGCAGTTTTGGGCAGCTTACAATAGCCAAAAACATTCAGTACTTC.

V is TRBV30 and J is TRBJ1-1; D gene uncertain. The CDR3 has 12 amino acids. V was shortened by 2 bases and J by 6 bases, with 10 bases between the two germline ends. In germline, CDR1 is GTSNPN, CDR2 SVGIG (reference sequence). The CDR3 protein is CAWSRGSPEAFF. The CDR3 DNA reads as TGTGCCTGGAGTCGAGGGTCTCCTGAAGCTTTCTTT.

CDR3 bases: TGTGCCAGCATGGTGTCTAGCGGGAGGGCCTACGAGCAGTACTTC. Its protein product is CASMVSSGRAYEQYF. The chain employs TRBV2 and TRBJ2-7, with TRBD2 matching 12 bases. This CDR3 contains 15 residues. Germline CDR1 reads SNHLY; CDR2 reads FYNNEI. After removal of 7 bases from V and 2 bases from J, the junction contained 6 bases not matched to a gene.

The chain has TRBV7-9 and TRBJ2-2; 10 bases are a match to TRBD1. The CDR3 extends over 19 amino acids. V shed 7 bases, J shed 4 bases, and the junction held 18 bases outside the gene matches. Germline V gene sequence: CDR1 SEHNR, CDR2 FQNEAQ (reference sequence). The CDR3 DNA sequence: TGTGCCAGCACCACTACTCCCTCCGGGACAGGGGCGATCACCGGGGAGCTGTTTTTT. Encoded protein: CASTTTPSGTGAITGELFF.

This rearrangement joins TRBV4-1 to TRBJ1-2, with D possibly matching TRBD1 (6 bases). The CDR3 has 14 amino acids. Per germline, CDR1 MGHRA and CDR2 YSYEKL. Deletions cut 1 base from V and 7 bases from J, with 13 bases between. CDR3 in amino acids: CASSQGRGFGGYTF. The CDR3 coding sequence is TGCGCCAGCAGCCAAGGCAGGGGATTCGGTGGCTACACCTTC.

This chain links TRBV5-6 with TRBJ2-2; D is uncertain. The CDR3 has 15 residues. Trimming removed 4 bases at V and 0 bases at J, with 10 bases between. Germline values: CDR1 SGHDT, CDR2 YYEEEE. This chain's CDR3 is CASSPMSANTGELFF. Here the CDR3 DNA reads TGTGCCAGCAGCCCGATGAGTGCGAACACCGGGGAGCTGTTTTTT.

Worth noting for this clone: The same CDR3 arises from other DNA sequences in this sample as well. CDR3 region: CASSPGQGSYEQYF. The DNA of the CDR3 is TGCGCCAGCAGCCCCGGACAGGGGAGCTACGAGCAGTACTTC. The rearrangement joins TRBV4-3 to TRBJ2-7; 9 bases are shared with TRBD1. The trim removed 4 bases at V and 3 bases at J, leaving 4 bases unmatched. The germline gives CDR1 LGHNA, CDR2 YSLEER. CDR3 size: 14 residues.

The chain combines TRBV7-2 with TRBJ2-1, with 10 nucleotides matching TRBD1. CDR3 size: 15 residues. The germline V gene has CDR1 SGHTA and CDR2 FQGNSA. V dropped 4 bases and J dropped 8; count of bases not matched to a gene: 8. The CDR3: CASSSKRQGADEQFF. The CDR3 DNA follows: TGTGCCAGCAGCTCGAAGAGACAGGGGGCCGATGAGCAGTTCTTC.

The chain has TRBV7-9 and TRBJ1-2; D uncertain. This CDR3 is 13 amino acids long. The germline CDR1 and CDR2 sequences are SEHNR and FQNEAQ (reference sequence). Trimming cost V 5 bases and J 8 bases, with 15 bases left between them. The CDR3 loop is CASSREDPNGYTF. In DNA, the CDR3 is TGTGCCAGCAGCAGGGAGGACCCTAACGGCTACACCTTC. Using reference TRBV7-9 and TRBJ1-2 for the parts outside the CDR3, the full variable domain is DTGVSQNPRHKITKRGQNVTFRCDPISEHNRLYWYRQTLGQGPEFLTYFQNEAQLEKSRLLSDRFSAERPKGSFSTLEIQRTEQGDSAMYLCASSREDPNGYTFGSGTRLTVV.

The CDR3 region has the DNA TGTGCCAGCACCATACTCGGGGGAAACGAGCAGTACTTC. This translates into CASTILGGNEQYF. This chain connects TRBV27 to TRBJ2-7; TRBD2 might be the D (6 bases). CDR3 length: 13 amino acids. The ends were cut back, 7 bases at V and 5 bases at J, with 15 bases in the middle. From germline, CDR1 is MNHEY and CDR2 SMNVEV (reference sequence).

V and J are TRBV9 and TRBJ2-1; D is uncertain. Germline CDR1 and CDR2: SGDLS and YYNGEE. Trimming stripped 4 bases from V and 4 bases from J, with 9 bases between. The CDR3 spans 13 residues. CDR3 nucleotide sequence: TGTGCCAGCAGCCTGGGCCCTTACAATGAGCAGTTCTTC. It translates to CASSLGPYNEQFF.

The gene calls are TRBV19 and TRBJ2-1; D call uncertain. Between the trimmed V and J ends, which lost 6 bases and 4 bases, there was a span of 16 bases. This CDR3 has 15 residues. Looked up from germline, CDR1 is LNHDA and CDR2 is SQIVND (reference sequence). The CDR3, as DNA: TGTGCCAGTAGCTTCAAAGGAGTGGGTTACAATGAGCAGTTCTTC. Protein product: CASSFKGVGYNEQFF.

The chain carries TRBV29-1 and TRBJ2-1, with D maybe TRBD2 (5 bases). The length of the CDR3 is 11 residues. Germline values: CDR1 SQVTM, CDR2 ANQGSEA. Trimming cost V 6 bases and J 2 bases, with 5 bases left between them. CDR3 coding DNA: TGCAGCGTGAGGGCCTACAATGAGCAGTTCTTC. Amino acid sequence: CSVRAYNEQFF.

The CDR3 loop is CASSLSGQISYNEQFF. CDR3 bases: TGTGCCAGCAGTTTGAGTGGACAGATCTCCTACAATGAGCAGTTCTTC. This chain connects TRBV28 to TRBJ2-1; D might be TRBD1 (6 bases). This CDR3 region has 16 residues. Trimming removed 3 bases at V and 0 bases at J, with 12 bases between. Germline V gives CDR1 MDHEN, CDR2 SYDVKM.

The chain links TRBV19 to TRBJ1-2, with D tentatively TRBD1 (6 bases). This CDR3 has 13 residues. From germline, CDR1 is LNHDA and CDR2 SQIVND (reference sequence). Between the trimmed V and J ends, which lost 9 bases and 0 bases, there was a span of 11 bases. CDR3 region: CASSTGPNYGYTF. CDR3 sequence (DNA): TGTGCCAGCTCTACAGGGCCTAACTATGGCTACACCTTC.

The CDR3 loop is CASSQGRNQPQHF. The CDR3 coding sequence is TGCGCCAGCAGCCAAGGGAGAAATCAGCCCCAGCATTTT. The chain recombines TRBV4-3 with TRBJ1-5, with no clear D. The CDR3 contains 13 residues. Trimming pared 1 base from V and 4 bases from J, leaving 5 bases between. The germline CDR1 and CDR2 sequences are LGHNA and YSLEER.

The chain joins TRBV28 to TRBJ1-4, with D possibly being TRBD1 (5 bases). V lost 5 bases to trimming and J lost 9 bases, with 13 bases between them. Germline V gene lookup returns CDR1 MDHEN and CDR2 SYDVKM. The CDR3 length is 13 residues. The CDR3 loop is CASSPGGTQKLFF. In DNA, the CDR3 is TGTGCCAGCAGTCCGGGCGGGACCCAAAAACTGTTTTTT. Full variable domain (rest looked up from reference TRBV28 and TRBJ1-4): DVKVTQSSRYLVKRTGEKVFLECVQDMDHENMFWYRQDPGLGLRLIYFSYDVKMKEKGDIPEGYSVSREKKERFSLILESASTNQTSMYLCASSPGGTQKLFFGSGTQLSVL.

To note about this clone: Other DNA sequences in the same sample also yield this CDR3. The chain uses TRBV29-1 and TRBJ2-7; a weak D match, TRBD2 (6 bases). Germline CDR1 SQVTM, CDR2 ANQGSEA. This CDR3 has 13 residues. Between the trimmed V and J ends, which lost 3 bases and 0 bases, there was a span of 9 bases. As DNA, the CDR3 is TGCAGCGTTGATGGGGGGTCCTCCTACGAGCAGTACTTC. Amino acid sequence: CSVDGGSSYEQYF.

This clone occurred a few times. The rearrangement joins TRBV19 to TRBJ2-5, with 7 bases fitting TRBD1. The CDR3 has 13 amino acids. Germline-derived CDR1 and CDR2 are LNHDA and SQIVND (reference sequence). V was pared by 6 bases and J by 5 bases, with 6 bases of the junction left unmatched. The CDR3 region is CASRTTGHETQYF. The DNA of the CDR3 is TGTGCCAGTAGAACGACAGGGCACGAGACCCAGTACTTC.

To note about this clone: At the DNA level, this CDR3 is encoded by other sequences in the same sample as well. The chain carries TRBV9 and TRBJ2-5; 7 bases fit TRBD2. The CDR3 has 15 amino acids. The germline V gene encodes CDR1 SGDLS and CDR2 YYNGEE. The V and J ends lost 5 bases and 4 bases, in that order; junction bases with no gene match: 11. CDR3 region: CASSVSSGGRETQYF. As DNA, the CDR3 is TGTGCCAGCAGTGTGAGTTCGGGAGGCCGAGAGACCCAGTACTTC.